This entry features one TCR beta chain sequence. Antigen specificity is unknown. Sequencing used immunoSEQ multiplex PCR; TCRdb keeps in-frame clones, though not all of them. The sample records approximately 1,000,000 clones, around 82% being singletons. These data originate in a study of shared clonotypes between healthy human individuals. The wider study: Donors, aged 18 to 49, were a couple of women and a few men. Notes on the study in general: It was observed that roughly 5% of naive CD4 clonotypes were shared across a handful of donors.

The CDR3 is 14 amino acids. V was shortened by 5 bases and J by 5 bases, with 12 bases between the two germline ends. Germline V lookup: CDR1 SEHNR, CDR2 FQNEAQ (reference sequence). V and J are TRBV7-9 and TRBJ1-4; D is undetermined. The sequencing sample was made of memory CD4+ T cells from PBMCs. The subset was: CD45RA-negative fraction. This sequence originates from a young man in good health. Some clones in this sample may be carry-over from other donors' samples. This CDR3 reads CASSPRSINEKLFF. Written as DNA, the CDR3 is TGTGCCAGCAGCCCACGCTCAATCAATGAAAAACTGTTTTTT.